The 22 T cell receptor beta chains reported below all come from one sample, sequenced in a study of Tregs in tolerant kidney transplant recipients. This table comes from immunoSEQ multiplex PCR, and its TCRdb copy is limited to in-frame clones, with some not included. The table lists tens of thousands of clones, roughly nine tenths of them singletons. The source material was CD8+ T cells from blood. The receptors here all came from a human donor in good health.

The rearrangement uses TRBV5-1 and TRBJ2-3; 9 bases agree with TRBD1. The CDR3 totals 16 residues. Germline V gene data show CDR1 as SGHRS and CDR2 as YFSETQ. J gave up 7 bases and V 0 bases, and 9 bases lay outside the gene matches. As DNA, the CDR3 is TGCGCCAGCAGCTTGGATGGGGACAGGGTGGGGAATACGCAGTATTTT. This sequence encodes CASSLDGDRVGNTQYF.

The CDR3 spells CASSYQDWILGDEQFF. CDR3 nucleotide sequence: TGTGCCAGCAGTTACCAGGACTGGATCCTCGGCGATGAGCAGTTCTTC. The rearrangement links TRBV6-6 to TRBJ2-1; D is perhaps TRBD2 (5 bases). V was pared by 2 bases and J by 8 bases, with 19 bases between. The CDR3 runs to 16 residues. Germline V gene data show CDR1 as MNHNY and CDR2 as SVGAGI (reference sequence).

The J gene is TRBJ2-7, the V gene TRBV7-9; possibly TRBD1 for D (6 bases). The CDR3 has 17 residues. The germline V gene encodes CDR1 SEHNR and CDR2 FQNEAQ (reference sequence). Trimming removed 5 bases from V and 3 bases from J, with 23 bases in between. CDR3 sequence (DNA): TGTGCCAGCAGCCGAGCGCAGGGGAAAGTTAATAGCTACGAGCAGTACTTC. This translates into CASSRAQGKVNSYEQYF.

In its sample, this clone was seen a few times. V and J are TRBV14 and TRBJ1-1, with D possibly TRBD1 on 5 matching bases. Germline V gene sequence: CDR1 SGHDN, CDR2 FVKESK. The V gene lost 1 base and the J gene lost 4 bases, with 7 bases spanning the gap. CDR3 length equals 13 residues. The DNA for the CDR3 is TGTGCCAGCAGCCAAGTGGGGGGCACTGAAGCTTTCTTT. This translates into CASSQVGGTEAFF.

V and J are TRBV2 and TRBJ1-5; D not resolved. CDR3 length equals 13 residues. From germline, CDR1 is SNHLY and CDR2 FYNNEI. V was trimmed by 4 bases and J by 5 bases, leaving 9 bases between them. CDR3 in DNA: TGTGCCAGCAGTGCCACTATAGATCAGCCCCAGCATTTT. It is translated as CASSATIDQPQHF.

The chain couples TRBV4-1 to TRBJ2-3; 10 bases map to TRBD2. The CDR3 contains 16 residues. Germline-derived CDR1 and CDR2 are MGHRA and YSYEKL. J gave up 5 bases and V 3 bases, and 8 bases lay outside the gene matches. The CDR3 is CASSHTAGGAIDTQYF. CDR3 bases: TGCGCCAGCAGCCACACAGCGGGGGGGGCCATAGATACGCAGTATTTT.

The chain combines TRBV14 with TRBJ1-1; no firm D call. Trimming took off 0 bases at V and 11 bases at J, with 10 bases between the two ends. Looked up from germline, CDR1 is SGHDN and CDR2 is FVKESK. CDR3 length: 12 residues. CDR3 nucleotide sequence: TGTGCCAGCAGCCAAGAGAGTCAGCCGGCTTTCTTT. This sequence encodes CASSQESQPAFF.

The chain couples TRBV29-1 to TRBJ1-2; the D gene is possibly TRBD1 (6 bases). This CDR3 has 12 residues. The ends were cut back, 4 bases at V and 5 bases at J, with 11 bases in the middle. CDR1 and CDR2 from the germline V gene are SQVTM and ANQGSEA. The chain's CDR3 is CSVATGTYGYTF. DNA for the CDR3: TGCAGCGTTGCTACTGGGACATATGGCTACACCTTC.

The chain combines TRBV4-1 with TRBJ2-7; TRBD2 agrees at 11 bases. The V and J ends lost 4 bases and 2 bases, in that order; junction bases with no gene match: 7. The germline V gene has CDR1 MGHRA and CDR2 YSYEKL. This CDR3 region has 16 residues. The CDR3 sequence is CASSPENSGRAYEQYF. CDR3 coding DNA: TGCGCCAGCAGCCCAGAAAATAGCGGGAGGGCCTACGAGCAGTACTTC.

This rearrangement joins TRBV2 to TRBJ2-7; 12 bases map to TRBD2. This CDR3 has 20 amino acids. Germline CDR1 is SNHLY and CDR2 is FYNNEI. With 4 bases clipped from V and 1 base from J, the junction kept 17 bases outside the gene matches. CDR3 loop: CASSGGLAGKSQEWSYEQYF. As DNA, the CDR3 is TGTGCCAGCAGTGGAGGACTAGCGGGGAAGTCTCAAGAATGGTCCTACGAGCAGTACTTC. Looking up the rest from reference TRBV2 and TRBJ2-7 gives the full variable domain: EPEVTQTPSHQVTQMGQEVILRCVPISNHLYFYWYRQILGQKVEFLVSFYNNEISEKSEIFDDQFSVERPDGSNFTLKIRSTKLEDSAMYFCASSGGLAGKSQEWSYEQYFGPGTRLTVT.

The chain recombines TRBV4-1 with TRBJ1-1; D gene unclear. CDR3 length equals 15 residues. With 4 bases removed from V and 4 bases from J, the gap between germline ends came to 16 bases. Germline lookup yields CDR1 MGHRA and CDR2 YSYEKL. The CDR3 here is CASSLPAFQGTEAFF. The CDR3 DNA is TGCGCCAGCAGCCTCCCGGCCTTCCAAGGCACTGAAGCTTTCTTT.

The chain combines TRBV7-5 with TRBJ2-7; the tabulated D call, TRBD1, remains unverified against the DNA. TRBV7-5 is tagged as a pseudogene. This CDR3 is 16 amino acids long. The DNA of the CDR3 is TGTGCCAGCAGCTTAGAGGGCAGGGGCGGATTCTACGAGCAGTACTTC. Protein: CASSLEGRGGFYEQYF.

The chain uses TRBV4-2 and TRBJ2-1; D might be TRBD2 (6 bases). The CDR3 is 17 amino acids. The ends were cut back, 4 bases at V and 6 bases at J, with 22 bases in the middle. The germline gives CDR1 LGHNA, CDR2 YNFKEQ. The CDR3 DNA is TGTGCCAGCAGCCCATCCACCGGCGGGGTTACTATCAATGAGCAGTTCTTC. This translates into CASSPSTGGVTINEQFF.

CDR3 loop: CASSSGATEAFF. For the CDR3, the DNA is TGTGCCAGCAGTTCAGGGGCTACTGAAGCTTTCTTT. The chain carries TRBV27 and TRBJ1-1; a weak D match, TRBD1 (6 bases). V shed 4 bases and J shed 5 bases, with 8 bases lying between them. Germline V gene sequence: CDR1 MNHEY, CDR2 SMNVEV (reference sequence). The CDR3 has 12 residues.

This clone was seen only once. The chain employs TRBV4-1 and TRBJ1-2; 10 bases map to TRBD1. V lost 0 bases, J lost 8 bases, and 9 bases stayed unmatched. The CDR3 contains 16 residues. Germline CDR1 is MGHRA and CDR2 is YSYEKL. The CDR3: CASSQEAGTGVRGYTF. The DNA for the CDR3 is TGCGCCAGCAGCCAAGAGGCTGGGACAGGGGTGCGAGGCTACACCTTC.

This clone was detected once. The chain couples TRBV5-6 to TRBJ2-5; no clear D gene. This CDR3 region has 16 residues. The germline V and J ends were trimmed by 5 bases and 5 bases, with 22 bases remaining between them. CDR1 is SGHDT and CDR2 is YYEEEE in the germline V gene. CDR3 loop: CASRFRMAANTETQYF. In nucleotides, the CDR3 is TGTGCCAGCAGGTTCCGGATGGCCGCCAATACGGAGACCCAGTACTTC. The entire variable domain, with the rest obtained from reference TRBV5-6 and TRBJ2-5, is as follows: DAGVTQSPTHLIKTRGQQVTLRCSPKSGHDTVSWYQQALGQGPQFIFQYYEEEERQRGNFPDRFSGHQFPNYSSELNVNALLLGDSALYLCASRFRMAANTETQYFGPGTRLLVL.

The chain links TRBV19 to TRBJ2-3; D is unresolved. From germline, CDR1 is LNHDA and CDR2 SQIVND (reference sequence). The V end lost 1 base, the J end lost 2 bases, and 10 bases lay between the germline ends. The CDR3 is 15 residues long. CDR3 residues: CASSIAGRTTDTQYF. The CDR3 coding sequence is TGTGCCAGTAGTATAGCTGGCCGGACCACAGATACGCAGTATTTT.

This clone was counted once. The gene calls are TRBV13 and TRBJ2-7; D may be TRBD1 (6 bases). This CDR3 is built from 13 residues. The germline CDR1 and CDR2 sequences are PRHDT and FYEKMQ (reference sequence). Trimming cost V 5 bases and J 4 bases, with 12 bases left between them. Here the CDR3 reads CASSAGVGYEQYF. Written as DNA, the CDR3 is TGTGCCAGCAGCGCAGGGGTGGGGTACGAGCAGTACTTC.

This CDR3 is CASSYGGRRGEKLFF. CDR3 DNA: TGTGCCAGCAGTTACGGGGGGCGACGTGGGGAAAAACTGTTTTTT. This chain links TRBV6-5 with TRBJ1-4; TRBD1 is a possible D gene (6 bases). The CDR3 contains 15 residues. V lost 2 bases to trimming and J lost 8 bases, with 15 bases between them. Germline V CDR1 and CDR2: MNHEY, SVGAGI.

CDR3 bases: TGTGCCAGTAGTATCGGCCTAGCGGGAGTTCAGTACTTC. Translating gives CASSIGLAGVQYF. The V call is TRBV19, the J call TRBJ2-5; 10 nucleotides match TRBD2. The CDR3 is 13 amino acids. The trim removed 3 bases at V and 11 bases at J, leaving 6 bases unmatched. The germline gives CDR1 LNHDA, CDR2 SQIVND (reference sequence). The complete variable domain, with remaining parts taken from reference TRBV19 and TRBJ2-5, reads DGGITQSPKYLFRKEGQNVTLSCEQNLNHDAMYWYRQDPGQGLRLIYYSQIVNDFQKGDIAEGYSVSREKKESFPLTVTSAQKNPTAFYLCASSIGLAGVQYFGPGTRLLVL.

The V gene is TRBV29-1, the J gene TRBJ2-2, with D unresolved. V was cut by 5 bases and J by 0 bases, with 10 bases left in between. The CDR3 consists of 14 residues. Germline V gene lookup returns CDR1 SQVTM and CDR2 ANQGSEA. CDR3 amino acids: CSVRTGANTGELFF. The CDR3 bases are TGCAGCGTTCGGACGGGTGCGAACACCGGGGAGCTGTTTTTT.

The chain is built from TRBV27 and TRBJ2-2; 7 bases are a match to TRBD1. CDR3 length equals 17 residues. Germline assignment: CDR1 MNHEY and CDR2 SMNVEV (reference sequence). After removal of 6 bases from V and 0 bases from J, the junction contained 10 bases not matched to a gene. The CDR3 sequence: CASSTGTVWTNTGELFF. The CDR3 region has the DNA TGTGCCAGCAGCACCGGGACAGTATGGACGAACACCGGGGAGCTGTTTTTT.